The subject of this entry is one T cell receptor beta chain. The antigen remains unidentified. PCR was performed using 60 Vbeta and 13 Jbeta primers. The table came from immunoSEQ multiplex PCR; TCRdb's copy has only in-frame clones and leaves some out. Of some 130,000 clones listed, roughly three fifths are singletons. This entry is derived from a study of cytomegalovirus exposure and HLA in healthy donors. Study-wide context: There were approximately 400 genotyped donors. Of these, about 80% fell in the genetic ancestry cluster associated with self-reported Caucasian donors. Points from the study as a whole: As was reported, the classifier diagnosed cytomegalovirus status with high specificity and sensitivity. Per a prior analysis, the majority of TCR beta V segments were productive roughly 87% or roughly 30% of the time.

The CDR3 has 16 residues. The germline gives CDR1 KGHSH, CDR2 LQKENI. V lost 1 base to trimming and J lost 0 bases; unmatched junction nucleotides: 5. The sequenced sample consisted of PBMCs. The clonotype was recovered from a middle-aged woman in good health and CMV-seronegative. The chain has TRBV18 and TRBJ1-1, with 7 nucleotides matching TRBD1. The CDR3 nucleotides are TGTGCCAGCTCACCACACGGAGGGGGCGTGAACACTGAAGCTTTCTTT. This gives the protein CASSPHGGGVNTEAFF.